The clone carrying this T cell receptor (beta chain) was observed a few times. Its antigen is unidentified. The data were taken from a study of T cell repertoires in cytomegalovirus infection. TCRdb re-called the reads through MiXCR, storing one row per CDR3 protein. The table shows hundreds of thousands of distinct CDR3 sequences, with less than 35% occurring only once. V was clipped by 5 bases and J by 0 bases; unmatched bases: 1. The CDR3 length is 14 residues. The germline gives CDR1 MNHNY, CDR2 SVGAGI (reference sequence). The origin of this receptor is a human donor in good health (CMV status not recorded). Some clones in this sample may be carry-over from other donors' samples. The input for sequencing was cultured CD8+ T cells from PBMCs, taken from culture after CMV antigen stimulation. The chain links TRBV6-6 to TRBJ1-3; 7 nucleotides line up with TRBD1. CDR3 protein: CASSGTDSGNTIYF. The CDR3 DNA sequence: TGTGCCAGCAGTGGGACAGACTCTGGAAACACCATATATTTT.